The rows below give T cell receptor beta chains drawn from one sample of a study of radiation and T cells in renal cell carcinoma. Only in-frame clones appear in the TCRdb table, and some are missing; sequencing was by immunoSEQ multiplex PCR. The data contain 100,000 to 150,000 clones, approximately 80% of them singletons. The sequences come from blood, collected from a patient whose treatment included radiotherapy and nephrectomy. These receptors were taken from a woman aged 60-75 years with renal cell carcinoma. CDR3s include the opening cysteine and the closing phenylalanine or tryptophan. A D gene is named only where the DNA matches it firmly. Clone size is not always given. Where it is, it says once, few, many or a class for expanded clones.

TRBJ2-5 | TRBD2 | TRBV9 | - | CASSEGLAGAETQYF | TGTGCCAGCAGCGAGGGACTAGCGGGAGCTGAGACCCAGTACTTC
TRBJ1-1 | TRBD1 | TRBV7-9 | - | CASSEIRGLNTEAFF | TGTGCCAGCAGCGAGATCAGGGGGCTGAACACTGAAGCTTTCTTT
TRBJ2-1 | TRBD2 | TRBV5-1 | - | CASSLSTSGYNEQFF | TGCGCCAGCAGCTTGTCGACTAGCGGGTACAATGAGCAGTTCTTC
TRBJ2-1 | - | TRBV5-1 | - | CASSFARSGNEQFF | TGCGCCAGCAGCTTCGCCCGATCCGGCAATGAGCAGTTCTTC
TRBJ1-5 | TRBD1 | TRBV19 | - | CASSIIKGTAGNQPQHF | TGTGCCAGTAGTATTATAAAAGGGACAGCGGGCAATCAGCCCCAGCATTTT
TRBJ1-1 | - | TRBV6-5 | - | CASSYSTGDTEAFF | TGTGCCAGCAGTTACTCGACAGGTGATACTGAAGCTTTCTTT
TRBJ1-6 | TRBD1 | TRBV13 | - | CASSEQGRAPNSPLHF | TGTGCCAGCAGCGAACAGGGGAGGGCCCCTAATTCACCCCTCCACTTT
TRBJ2-5 | - | TRBV30 | - | CAWSGRIETQYF | TGTGCCTGGAGTGGGCGTATCGAGACCCAGTACTTC
TRBJ2-5 | - | TRBV28 | - | CASSNSVEGPIETQYF | TGTGCCAGCAGTAATTCCGTGGAGGGCCCGATCGAGACCCAGTACTTC
TRBJ2-2 | TRBD1 | TRBV6-1 | - | CASSVQGAGTGELFF | TGTGCCAGCAGCGTACAGGGGGCTGGGACCGGGGAGCTGTTTTTT
TRBJ1-5 | - | TRBV2 | - | CASSEWTAGQPQHF | TGTGCCAGCAGTGAATGGACAGCAGGGCAGCCCCAGCATTTT
TRBJ2-3 | - | TRBV7-2 | - | CASSLDMGASTDTQYF | TGTGCCAGCAGCTTAGACATGGGGGCTAGCACAGATACGCAGTATTTT
TRBJ1-4 | - | TRBV28 | - | CASSPPYEKLFF | TGTGCCAGCAGTCCGCCCTATGAAAAACTGTTTTTT
TRBJ1-5 | - | TRBV11-2 | - | CASSSEPYSNQPQHF | TGTGCCAGCAGCTCGGAACCATATAGCAATCAGCCCCAGCATTTT
TRBJ1-4 | TRBD1 | TRBV4-3 | - | CASSPDLTGTGYEKLFF | TGCGCCAGCAGCCCAGACCTCACCGGGACAGGGTATGAAAAACTGTTTTTT
TRBJ2-3 | TRBD2 | TRBV5-8 | - | CASLRRGGGTDTQYF | TGTGCCAGCCTACGGAGGGGAGGGGGCACAGATACGCAGTATTTT
TRBJ2-3 | - | TRBV5-4 | - | CASSSRGRSADTQYF | TGTGCCAGCAGCTCGCGGGGTAGGTCGGCAGATACGCAGTATTTT
TRBJ2-3 | - | TRBV28 | - | CASSPSVTASTDTQYF | TGTGCCAGCAGTCCATCTGTAACAGCAAGCACAGATACGCAGTATTTT
TRBJ2-5 | - | TRBV21-1 | - | CASSKIRTSGFMQIQETQYF | TGTGCCAGCAGCAAAATAAGGACTAGCGGGTTCATGCAAATCCAAGAGACCCAGTACTTC
TRBJ2-1 | TRBD2 | TRBV28 | - | CASSFLAGVGGGGNEQFF | TGTGCCAGCAGTTTTCTAGCGGGAGTAGGGGGTGGAGGCAATGAGCAGTTCTTC
TRBJ2-6 | - | TRBV5-6 | once | CASSLATTPLTF | TGTGCCAGCAGCTTGGCGACAACCCCCCTGACTTTC
TRBJ2-1 | - | TRBV30 | - | CAWSVNRDEQFF | TGTGCCTGGAGTGTAAACCGGGATGAGCAGTTCTTC
TRBJ1-2 | TRBD1 | TRBV27 | - | CASSLGGGQGAGGYTF | TGTGCCAGCAGTTTAGGGGGAGGACAGGGGGCAGGGGGCTACACCTTC
TRBJ2-1 | - | TRBV6-1 | many | CASESGSYNEQFF | TGTGCCAGTGAATCAGGCTCCTACAATGAGCAGTTCTTC
TRBJ2-1 | TRBD1 | TRBV27 | medium-sized | CASSWGTGYNEQFF | TGTGCCAGCAGTTGGGGGACAGGTTACAATGAGCAGTTCTTC
TRBJ1-3 | - | TRBV9 | - | CASSVVPGSGNTIYF | TGTGCCAGCAGCGTAGTGCCGGGCTCAGGAAACACCATATATTTT
TRBJ2-5 | - | TRBV5-1 | - | CASRTTETQYF | TGCGCCAGCAGGACTACCGAGACCCAGTACTTC
TRBJ2-5 | TRBD2 | TRBV7-2 | - | CASSLWRESGLETQYF | TGTGCCAGCAGCTTGTGGCGGGAGTCCGGACTGGAGACCCAGTACTTC
TRBJ2-5 | - | TRBV19 | - | CASMAFGGSETQYF | TGTGCCAGTATGGCCTTCGGTGGGTCAGAGACCCAGTACTTC
TRBJ2-7 | TRBD1 | TRBV5-4 | - | CATLDRSSYEQYF | TGTGCCACCTTGGACAGGAGCTCCTACGAGCAGTACTTC
TRBJ2-2 | - | TRBV21-1 | - | CASSKVEHLFIANTGELFF | TGTGCCAGCAGCAAGGTAGAACACTTATTCATCGCGAACACCGGGGAGCTGTTTTTT
TRBJ2-7 | TRBD1 | TRBV19 | - | CASSTLQGENEQYF | TGTGCCAGTAGTACATTACAGGGGGAGAACGAGCAGTACTTC
TRBJ1-1 | - | TRBV11-1 | - | CASSLAMNTEAFF | TGTGCCAGCAGCTTAGCCATGAACACTGAAGCTTTCTTT
TRBJ1-1 | TRBD1 | TRBV6-5 | - | CASRQGQGFYEAFF | TGTGCCAGCAGGCAGGGACAGGGTTTCTATGAAGCTTTCTTT
TRBJ2-7 | - | TRBV2 | - | CASSPAGHNLREQYF | TGTGCCAGCAGCCCCGCGGGCCACAACCTACGAGAGCAGTACTTC